This T cell receptor beta chain was found in a study of patients and donors after allogeneic stem cell transplantation. TCRdb fed the RT-PCR reads into MiXCR, producing one record per CDR3 protein. The sample has a few hundred thousand distinct CDR3 sequences; 38% are singletons. The receptor was derived from a human donor who was either an allogeneic HSCT recipient or a stem cell or donor lymphocyte infusion donor (not recorded which). It is not recorded whose cells these are; they may come from a transplant donor. Sequencing was carried out using blood, either unsorted or a sorted T cell fraction (not recorded which).

The CDR3 region is CASSSRSGGGYEQYF. Here the CDR3 DNA reads TGTGCCAGCAGCTCCCGGAGCGGGGGAGGCTACGAGCAGTACTTC. This rearrangement joins TRBV3-1 to TRBJ2-7, with 8 bases aligning to TRBD2. Unmatched junction bases numbered 9, after V lost 5 bases and J lost 3 bases. Per the germline V gene, CDR1 is LGHDT and CDR2 is YNNKEL (reference sequence). CDR3 length: 15 amino acids.